One and the same sample provided the 27 T cell receptor beta chains below, sequenced in a study of shared clonotypes between healthy human individuals. Measured with immunoSEQ multiplex PCR; TCRdb has only the in-frame clones, and not every one. The data show 1.5 million to 2.5 million clones, about 95% seen once. CD45RO-negative, CCR7-positively selected cells formed the naive CD8 fraction, excluding terminally differentiated effector memory CD45RA+ cells. Sequencing input: naive CD8+ T cells sorted from blood. Receptor source: a young man in good health.

The chain recombines TRBV11-3 with TRBJ2-1; the D gene could be TRBD1 or TRBD2 (5 bases each). The CDR3 totals 13 residues. Germline V gene data show CDR1 as SGHNT and CDR2 as YENEEA. Trimming stripped 3 bases from V and 6 bases from J, with 9 bases between. The CDR3 loop is CASSFEGSNEQFF. CDR3 nucleotides: TGTGCCAGCAGCTTTGAGGGGTCCAATGAGCAGTTCTTC.

This sequence joins TRBV7-9 and TRBJ2-3, with TRBD2 identical over 10 bases. Germline trimming cut 5 bases from V and 5 bases from J; bases unmatched to any gene: 10. The germline gives CDR1 SEHNR, CDR2 FQNEAQ (reference sequence). The CDR3 covers 16 residues. The CDR3 reads CASSPPPGLALDTQYF. The CDR3 DNA sequence: TGTGCCAGCAGCCCACCCCCGGGACTAGCGTTAGATACGCAGTATTTT.

The gene calls are TRBV5-6 and TRBJ2-5, with a tentative D call TRBD2 (7 bases). Germline lookup yields CDR1 SGHDT and CDR2 YYEEEE. There are 15 residues in the CDR3. Trimming removed 0 bases from V and 5 bases from J, with 14 bases in between. CDR3 DNA sequence: TGTGCCAGCAGCTTGGGGGGGGGCTCCAGTGAGACCCAGTACTTC. Translating it yields CASSLGGGSSETQYF.

J is TRBJ2-1 and V is TRBV25-1; 11 nucleotides match TRBD2. V trimming: 8 bases; J trimming: 14 bases; junction bases outside the gene matches: 11. CDR1 is MGHDK and CDR2 is SYGVNS in the germline V gene. The CDR3 has 13 amino acids. For the CDR3, the DNA is TGTGCCAGCGGTTTAGCGGGGGGGCCTGTCGAGTTCTTC. Protein sequence: CASGLAGGPVEFF.

In the case of this clone: This same CDR3 is encoded by further DNA sequences in the sample. The chain is built from TRBV6-5 and TRBJ1-4; D gene unclear. Per the germline V gene, CDR1 is MNHEY and CDR2 is SVGAGI. V lost 2 bases to trimming and J lost 3 bases, with 7 bases between them. This CDR3 contains 14 residues. As DNA, the CDR3 is TGTGCCAGCAGTTACATAGGTGCTAATGAAAAACTGTTTTTT. This encodes CASSYIGANEKLFF.

CDR3: CASSFAGGRETQYF. In DNA, the CDR3 is TGTGCCAGCAGCTTCGCGGGAGGGCGGGAGACCCAGTACTTC. The J gene is TRBJ2-5, the V gene TRBV5-6; TRBD2 aligns across 9 bases. Germline V gene data show CDR1 as SGHDT and CDR2 as YYEEEE. The V gene end was trimmed by 2 bases and the J gene end by 5 bases; junction bases not matched to a gene: 4. The CDR3 is 14 residues long.

This clone appeared a single time. The chain's CDR3 is CASSAGKEGLKEKLFF. In DNA form, the CDR3 reads TGTGCCAGCAGCGCCGGGAAGGAGGGTCTGAAGGAAAAACTGTTTTTT. The V call is TRBV9, the J call TRBJ1-4; the D is unclear. The CDR3 consists of 16 residues. Trimming shortened V by 3 bases and J by 8 bases, and 20 bases separated the two germline ends. The V gene's germline CDR1 is SGDLS and CDR2 YYNGEE.

This sequence joins TRBV4-3 and TRBJ2-1, with D maybe TRBD2 (6 bases). Germline V gene sequence: CDR1 LGHNA, CDR2 YSLEER. The CDR3 is 16 residues long. Trimming removed 0 bases from V and 5 bases from J, with 14 bases in between. CDR3 sequence: CASSQEAGGEDNEQFF. The CDR3 DNA reads as TGCGCCAGCAGCCAAGAAGCTGGCGGGGAGGACAATGAGCAGTTCTTC.

The chain's CDR3 is CASRPRVEETQYF. The CDR3 DNA follows: TGTGCCAGCAGACCCAGGGTGGAAGAGACCCAGTACTTC. The chain couples TRBV5-4 to TRBJ2-5, with D possibly matching TRBD1 (5 bases). The length of the CDR3 is 13 residues. Germline V gene sequence: CDR1 SGHNT, CDR2 YYREEE (reference sequence). V lost 5 bases to trimming and J lost 3 bases, with 11 bases between them. The variable domain in full, with the rest retrieved from reference TRBV5-4 and TRBJ2-5, is ETGVTQSPTHLIKTRGQQVTLRCSSQSGHNTVSWYQQALGQGPQFIFQYYREEENGRGNFPPRFSGLQFPNYSSELNVNALELDDSALYLCASRPRVEETQYFGPGTRLLVL.

The chain combines TRBV10-3 with TRBJ1-2; D uncertain. Germline CDR1 is ENHRY and CDR2 is SYGVKD. V lost 3 bases to trimming and J lost 0 bases, with 8 bases between them. The CDR3 has 14 residues. CDR3 sequence (DNA): TGTGCCATCAGTGACGACCCAACTAACTATGGCTACACCTTC. It specifies CAISDDPTNYGYTF.

The chain carries TRBV28 and TRBJ2-7; D is tentatively TRBD1 or TRBD2 (5 bases each). Germline loops: CDR1 MDHEN, CDR2 SYDVKM. V was clipped by 3 bases and J by 6 bases, with 21 bases between them. This CDR3 spans 16 amino acids. The CDR3, as DNA: TGTGCCAGCAGTTTCCGACCGTCAGGGTTTGGGGGCGAGCAGTACTTC. Protein sequence: CASSFRPSGFGGEQYF.

The chain combines TRBV5-4 with TRBJ2-7; D is ambiguous. With 0 bases removed from V and 3 bases from J, the gap between germline ends came to 10 bases. Germline assignment: CDR1 SGHNT and CDR2 YYREEE (reference sequence). The CDR3 runs to 14 residues. CDR3 DNA: TGTGCCAGCAGCTTGGCCGGTGCCTACTACGAGCAGTACTTC. Translation gives CASSLAGAYYEQYF.

J is TRBJ2-1 and V is TRBV7-9; possible D gene TRBD1, 6 bases. V was pared by 1 base and J by 7 bases, with 11 bases between. The V gene's germline CDR1 is SEHNR and CDR2 FQNEAQ (reference sequence). The CDR3 totals 14 residues. This CDR3 is CASSLGAGANEQFF. CDR3 nucleotide sequence: TGTGCCAGCAGCTTAGGGGCAGGGGCAAATGAGCAGTTCTTC.

The chain uses TRBV7-8 and TRBJ1-5; D is uncertain. CDR3 size: 15 residues. Germline V lookup: CDR1 SGHVS, CDR2 FQNEAQ. Trimming pared 1 base from V and 4 bases from J, leaving 11 bases between. In nucleotides, the CDR3 is TGTGCCAGCAGCTTAGTGGAGGGAGGAAATCAGCCCCAGCATTTT. Its protein is CASSLVEGGNQPQHF.

This chain joins TRBV5-1 and TRBJ2-7, with 7 bases lining up with TRBD1. With 3 bases clipped from V and 6 bases from J, the junction kept 15 bases outside the gene matches. This CDR3 is 16 amino acids long. The V gene's germline CDR1 is SGHRS and CDR2 YFSETQ. Here the CDR3 DNA reads TGCGCCAGCAGCTGGGGACAGAGGGGCCTTAAGGGCGAGCAGTACTTC. Translated, it gives CASSWGQRGLKGEQYF.

On this clone itself: The sample has other DNA sequences that encode this CDR3 too. The J gene is TRBJ2-7, the V gene TRBV4-3; the match to TRBD2 covers 7 bases. J gave up 2 bases and V 1 base, and 5 bases lay outside the gene matches. This CDR3 contains 15 residues. Germline CDR1 LGHNA, CDR2 YSLEER. CDR3 bases: TGCGCCAGCAGCCAAGGGCCCAGCGGGGCCTACGAGCAGTACTTC. Amino acids: CASSQGPSGAYEQYF.

V gene TRBV7-9 combines with J gene TRBJ1-1, with D maybe TRBD1 (6 bases). Trimming removed 4 bases at V and 2 bases at J, with 20 bases between. This CDR3 is built from 17 residues. CDR1 is SEHNR and CDR2 is FQNEAQ in the germline V gene (reference sequence). The CDR3 bases are TGTGCCAGCAGCTCCACAGGGAGCCAAAGGGGAAACACTGAAGCTTTCTTT. This translates into CASSSTGSQRGNTEAFF.

CDR3 coding DNA: TGTGCTAGTGGTTACAATCAGCCCCAGCATTTT. This encodes CASGYNQPQHF. This rearrangement joins TRBV12-5 to TRBJ1-5; no clear D. Between the trimmed V and J ends, which lost 4 bases and 3 bases, there was a span of 1 base. CDR1 and CDR2 from the germline V gene are LGHNT and FRNRAP. The CDR3 has 11 residues.

This chain uses TRBV27 with TRBJ2-1, with TRBD1 as a possible D gene (5 bases). Germline CDR1 and CDR2: MNHEY and SMNVEV (reference sequence). The CDR3 loop spans 15 amino acids. Trimming removed 2 bases at V and 6 bases at J, with 14 bases between. The CDR3, as DNA: TGTGCCAGCAGTTTAGGGGCGACCGTCTCCAATGAGCAGTTCTTC. Translation: CASSLGATVSNEQFF.

This chain connects TRBV27 to TRBJ2-7; no reliable D call. CDR3 size: 14 residues. In germline, CDR1 is MNHEY, CDR2 SMNVEV (reference sequence). V was pared by 5 bases and J by 4 bases, with 15 bases between. Here the CDR3 DNA reads TGTGCCAGCAGTCCTATCCCAGTTCAGTACGAGCAGTACTTC. This encodes CASSPIPVQYEQYF.

The CDR3 loop reads CASSLAGSGDPYEQYF. The CDR3 region has the DNA TGTGCCAGCAGCTTGGCCGGTAGCGGGGATCCCTACGAGCAGTACTTC. The chain couples TRBV5-4 to TRBJ2-7; TRBD2 agrees at 8 bases. The J segment lost 2 bases and the V segment lost 0 bases, leaving 7 bases of the junction unmatched. Germline CDR1 is SGHNT and CDR2 is YYREEE (reference sequence). CDR3 size: 16 residues.

V is TRBV20-1 and J is TRBJ1-4; the D is unclear. Germline V gene sequence: CDR1 DFQATT, CDR2 SNEGSKA (reference sequence). Trimming cost V 5 bases and J 14 bases, with 12 bases left between them. The CDR3 is 10 amino acids. CDR3 region: CSASDSGLFF. DNA for the CDR3: TGCAGTGCTTCAGATAGTGGGCTGTTTTTT.

The V gene is TRBV5-8, the J gene TRBJ2-3; 11 bases fit TRBD2. Trimming took 4 bases from V and 5 from J; bases not matched to a gene: 6. From germline, CDR1 is SGHTS and CDR2 YDEGEE. The CDR3 loop spans 15 amino acids. The CDR3, as DNA: TGTGCCAGCAGCGATAGCGGGGGGGCCAGAGATACGCAGTATTTT. Protein: CASSDSGGARDTQYF.

The rearrangement joins TRBV7-9 to TRBJ2-1, with a weak D call TRBD2 (6 bases). CDR3 length: 14 amino acids. V dropped 1 base and J dropped 9 bases, with 13 bases sitting between them. The V gene's germline CDR1 is SEHNR and CDR2 FQNEAQ (reference sequence). Here the CDR3 DNA reads TGTGCCAGCAGCTTAGTGGGGGGTGAGGGTGAGCAGTTCTTC. Translating it yields CASSLVGGEGEQFF.

The chain carries TRBV11-2 and TRBJ2-7, with D possibly TRBD1 on 6 matching bases. This CDR3 contains 16 residues. V was trimmed by 0 bases and J by 7 bases, leaving 19 bases between them. CDR1 and CDR2 from the germline V gene are SGHAT and FQNNGV. The CDR3 coding sequence is TGTGCCAGCAGCTTAGATCCAGGAGACAGGACCTGGGAGCAGTACTTC. Its protein is CASSLDPGDRTWEQYF.

The chain has TRBV7-6 and TRBJ2-1; 9 bases match TRBD2. CDR3 length equals 18 residues. Germline loops: CDR1 SGHVS, CDR2 FNYEAQ. V trimming: 0 bases; J trimming: 4 bases; junction bases outside the gene matches: 10. The DNA of the CDR3 is TGTGCCAGCAGCTTAGCGGTAGCGGGAGACAGTAGTTACAATGAGCAGTTCTTC. Its protein is CASSLAVAGDSSYNEQFF.

This chain connects TRBV9 to TRBJ1-5; D is uncertain. In germline, CDR1 is SGDLS, CDR2 YYNGEE. The CDR3 is made up of 13 amino acids. V lost 4 bases and J 7 bases, leaving 12 bases between the germline ends. In DNA form, the CDR3 reads TGTGCCAGCAGCTCTGGAGAGGGCCAGCCCCAGCATTTT. Translating it yields CASSSGEGQPQHF. Filled out from reference TRBV9 and TRBJ1-5, the complete variable domain reads DSGVTQTPKHLITATGQRVTLRCSPRSGDLSVYWYQQSLDQGLQFLIQYYNGEERAKGNILERFSAQQFPDLHSELNLSSLELGDSALYFCASSSGEGQPQHFGDGTRLSIL.